This TCR beta chain appears in the sequencing data of a study of blood T cell repertoires in COVID-19. Looking at the study overall: Sites in the United States, Italy and Spain provided acute and convalescent COVID-19 samples. In each case, the material was cDNA or gDNA derived from T cells, B-cell-depleted T cells, or PBMCs.

Authors' analysis steps: By means of reference gene primer amplification, nucleated cell counts were estimated. Produced via immunoSEQ multiplex PCR; TCRdb's table is partial and in-frame only. The V and J calls and the clone size are those of that table, but D and trimming were determined from the DNA. The data hold some 300,000 clones, with 85% observed a single time. Trimming shortened V by 4 bases and J by 1 base, and 13 bases separated the two germline ends. Germline CDR1 and CDR2: SQVTM and ANQGSEA. This CDR3 region has 14 residues. This sequence joins TRBV29-1 and TRBJ1-2, with D perhaps matching TRBD1 (6 bases). The sample comprised peripheral blood. The TCR sequence derives from a woman aged 50 to 60 with active or convalescent COVID-19. The CDR3 spells CSVVTGPRNYGYTF. CDR3 DNA sequence: TGCAGCGTTGTGACAGGCCCACGTAACTATGGCTACACCTTC.